This entry is about one T cell receptor beta chain. What it binds is unknown. Generated by immunoSEQ multiplex PCR, the TCRdb table keeps only in-frame clones and is missing some. The data contain about 18,000 clones, 60% to 80% of them singletons. The source of the sample is a study of CD4 T cells in relation to SARS-CoV-2 and coronaviruses. As for the study in general: Controls used an HIV-1 Nef peptide pool or no peptide.

Broader study findings: Each donor contributed either pre-pandemic or post-infection samples, not both.

The ends lost 6 bases at V and 3 bases at J; junction bases unmatched: 11. The CDR3 is made up of 15 amino acids. Germline assignment: CDR1 SGHRS and CDR2 YFSETQ. Before the COVID-19 pandemic, during about 2010-2018, CD4+ T cells were taken from unexposed donors. After more than eight days of culture, CD4+ T cells were isolated. The chain joins TRBV5-1 to TRBJ2-5; TRBD1 matches at 7 bases. Sequencing was carried out using CD4+ T cells from PBMCs, cultured in vitro. This sequence was found in a human donor in good health. The CDR3 DNA is TGCGCCAGCATGCGCCAAGGGGGCCGGGAAGAGACCCAGTACTTC. Its protein product is CASMRQGGREETQYF.